Listed here are 13 T cell receptor beta chains from one sample, sequenced in a study of T cell repertoires in cytomegalovirus infection. One entry per CDR3 protein results from TCRdb running MiXCR on the reads. Of around 530,000 distinct CDR3 sequences detected, more than 20% appear once; the ten largest clones hold 13%. Sequencing input: PBMCs. The receptors derive from a human donor in good health (CMV status not recorded). Some clones in this sample may be carry-over from other donors' samples.

The chain recombines TRBV5-5 with TRBJ2-2; either TRBD1 or TRBD2 may supply D (6 bases each). Germline values: CDR1 SGHKS, CDR2 YYEKEE (reference sequence). CDR3 length equals 13 residues. The ends were cut back, 4 bases at V and 7 bases at J, with 11 bases in the middle. The DNA of the CDR3 is TGTGCCAGCAGCACGGGGGCGAGCGGGGAGCTGTTTTTT. Translated: CASSTGASGELFF.

The table lists this clonotype with a few counts. The chain joins TRBV7-2 to TRBJ2-3; D gene unclear. Germline V gives CDR1 SGHTA, CDR2 FQGNSA. CDR3 size: 14 residues. V was pared by 1 base and J by 4 bases, with 9 bases between. Here the CDR3 reads CASSLGRSSDTQYF. CDR3 DNA: TGTGCCAGCAGCTTAGGACGGTCCTCAGATACGCAGTATTTT.

The chain uses TRBV5-4 and TRBJ2-4; D is undetermined. The CDR3 runs 17 residues. Germline assignment: CDR1 SGHNT and CDR2 YYREEE (reference sequence). Trimming removed 0 bases from V and 6 bases from J, with 19 bases in between. The DNA of the CDR3 is TGTGCCAGCAGCTTGGCCCCAGGAGAGGTCCCTGGAAACATTCAGTACTTC. Amino acids: CASSLAPGEVPGNIQYF.

The genes are TRBV7-9 and TRBJ1-1; the D is unclear. The CDR3 loop spans 14 amino acids. Germline CDR1 reads SEHNR; CDR2 reads FQNEAQ (reference sequence). CDR3 region: CATAPGIMNTEAFF. For the CDR3, the DNA is TGTGCTACCGCTCCGGGCATAATGAACACTGAAGCTTTCTTT.

This chain joins TRBV6-5 and TRBJ1-1; D unresolved. There are 15 residues in the CDR3. V dropped 6 bases and J dropped 5 bases, with 19 bases sitting between them. Looked up from germline, CDR1 is MNHEY and CDR2 is SVGAGI. The CDR3: CASSSHRWVETEAFF. For the CDR3, the DNA is TGTGCCAGCAGCTCTCACCGATGGGTAGAGACTGAAGCTTTCTTT.

The chain employs TRBV25-1 and TRBJ1-1; no definite D call. Trimming pared 4 bases from V and 3 bases from J, leaving 6 bases between. Germline CDR1 is MGHDK and CDR2 is SYGVNS. The CDR3 is 12 amino acids. CDR3 region: CASSGTYTEAFF. The CDR3 DNA reads TGTGCCAGCAGTGGCACTTACACTGAAGCTTTCTTT.

This clonotype was seen only a few times. This rearrangement joins TRBV12-3 or TRBV12-4 to TRBJ2-7, with D unclear. Deletions cut 2 bases from V and 0 bases from J, with 8 bases between. This CDR3 has 14 residues. For the CDR3, the DNA is TGTGCCAGCAGTTTACAGTCTACCTCCTACGAGCAGTACTTC. It encodes CASSLQSTSYEQYF.

This clonotype was seen more than once but under ten times. The chain links TRBV7-2 to TRBJ2-5, with TRBD2 matching 11 bases. This CDR3 comprises 18 residues. Trimming cost V 0 bases and J 5 bases; bases outside gene matches: 11. The germline CDR1 and CDR2 sequences are SGHTA and FQGNSA. The CDR3 nucleotides are TGTGCCAGCAGCTTAGCGGTCCTGGTAGCGGGAGGGCCGGAGACCCAGTACTTC. Translation gives CASSLAVLVAGGPETQYF. Drawing the rest from reference TRBV7-2 and TRBJ2-5, the complete variable domain is GAGVSQSPSNKVTEKGKDVELRCDPISGHTALYWYRQSLGQGLEFLIYFQGNSAPDKSGLPSDRFSAERTGGSVSTLTIQRTQQEDSAVYLCASSLAVLVAGGPETQYFGPGTRLLVL.

This sequence joins TRBV4-3 and TRBJ2-7, with TRBD2 as a possible D gene (6 bases). Trimming left V 0 bases short and J 6 bases short, with 15 bases between. Germline V gene lookup returns CDR1 LGHNA and CDR2 YSLEER. The CDR3 totals 15 residues. DNA for the CDR3: TGCGCCAGCAGCCAAGACTTCCCGGGAGCATTCGAGCAGTACTTC. Its translation is CASSQDFPGAFEQYF.

This clonotype was recorded once. The gene calls are TRBV6-6 and TRBJ1-1, with unresolved D. The germline CDR1 and CDR2 sequences are MNHNY and SVGAGI (reference sequence). Trimming pared 2 bases from V and 11 bases from J, leaving 18 bases between. The CDR3 runs 14 residues. CDR3 region: CASSYPLNAEAAFF. CDR3 nucleotides: TGTGCCAGCAGTTACCCGTTGAATGCGGAGGCCGCTTTCTTT.

This clonotype was recorded at least ten times. The chain uses TRBV7-9 and TRBJ2-1; 16 bases line up with TRBD2. The trim removed 5 bases at V and 6 bases at J, leaving 16 bases unmatched. CDR1 is SEHNR and CDR2 is FQNEAQ in the germline V gene (reference sequence). This CDR3 is built from 20 residues. The CDR3 DNA reads as TGTGCCAGCAGCCCCCCACCGGGACTAGCGGGAGGGCCTAAGAGCAATGAGCAGTTCTTC. Amino acids: CASSPPPGLAGGPKSNEQFF.

This clonotype was observed a handful of times. The V call is TRBV5-4, the J call TRBJ2-2; 9 positions match TRBD2. Trimming removed 4 bases from V and 1 base from J; junction bases left unmatched: 11. Germline loops: CDR1 SGHNT, CDR2 YYREEE (reference sequence). CDR3 length: 18 residues. CDR3 nucleotide sequence: TGTGCCAGCAGCCACAACCTTTTTAGCGGGGGGAACACCGGGGAGCTGTTTTTT. Translating gives CASSHNLFSGGNTGELFF.

Only a few counts were recorded for this clonotype. The V call is TRBV7-9, the J call TRBJ1-1; D is perhaps TRBD1 (5 bases). Trimming took off 5 bases at V and 0 bases at J, with 13 bases between the two ends. CDR3 length equals 15 residues. From germline, CDR1 is SEHNR and CDR2 FQNEAQ (reference sequence). The CDR3 nucleotides read TGTGCCAGCAGCAGTCGGGGGGACCTGAACACTGAAGCTTTCTTT. This encodes CASSSRGDLNTEAFF.